This passage covers 20 T cell receptor beta chains from one sample sequenced in a study of beta chain features in type 1 diabetes. Reverse transcribing all isolated RNA meant expressed TCRB transcripts were sequenced. TCRdb's table, derived via immunoSEQ multiplex PCR, lists solely in-frame clones and lacks some. The data show fewer than 200,000 clones, around 13% seen once. Sample: central memory CD4+ T cells from blood. The receptors derive from a woman younger than 35 in good health.

J is TRBJ1-2 and V is TRBV5-1; D uncertain. This CDR3 has 14 amino acids. The ends were cut back, 0 bases at V and 6 bases at J, with 12 bases in the middle. The germline CDR1 and CDR2 sequences are SGHRS and YFSETQ. The CDR3 protein is CASSLAGVGNGYTF. The CDR3 nucleotides read TGCGCCAGCAGCTTGGCCGGGGTCGGGAATGGCTACACCTTC.

This clone was seen a handful of times. The chain combines TRBV4-2 with TRBJ2-7; TRBD2 matches at 8 bases. J was trimmed by 3 bases and V by 3 bases; bases with no gene match: 13. The CDR3 loop spans 17 amino acids. Germline loops: CDR1 LGHNA, CDR2 YNFKEQ. In DNA, the CDR3 is TGTGCCAGCAGCCAGGGGGTAGGGGCGGGAGGACTCTACGAGCAGTACTTC. This sequence encodes CASSQGVGAGGLYEQYF.

This clone has only a few counts. The J gene is TRBJ1-1, the V gene TRBV29-1; 9 positions agree with TRBD1. The junction had 6 bases not matched to a gene; V was cut back by 6 bases and J by 7 bases. This CDR3 contains 12 residues. The germline CDR1 and CDR2 sequences are SQVTM and ANQGSEA. The CDR3 sequence is CSVWGQGREAFF. The CDR3 nucleotides are TGCAGCGTGTGGGGACAGGGTCGTGAAGCTTTCTTT.

This clone has more than one count but fewer than ten. J is TRBJ2-4 and V is TRBV23-1; 7 bases line up with TRBD1. TRBV23-1 is an ORF, and what it does is uncertain. The CDR3 sequence is 17 residues long. J was trimmed by 0 bases and V by 1 base; bases with no gene match: 6. For the CDR3, the DNA is TGCGCCAGCAGTCAATGGGACAGCAGTCTAGCCAAAAACATTCAGTACTTC. It specifies CASSQWDSSLAKNIQYF.

This clone was recorded a few times. The rearrangement uses TRBV7-2 and TRBJ2-7, with D perhaps TRBD1 (5 bases). This CDR3 has 13 residues. Germline values: CDR1 SGHTA, CDR2 FQGNSA. The V and J ends lost 5 bases and 5 bases respectively, with 13 bases between them. The CDR3 nucleotides read TGTGCCAGCAGCGTCCAGGGAAGACACGAGCAGTACTTC. Protein sequence: CASSVQGRHEQYF.

This clone was observed a few times. The rearrangement joins TRBV19 to TRBJ2-5, with TRBD1 matching over 12 bases. Germline V CDR1 and CDR2: LNHDA, SQIVND (reference sequence). V lost 3 bases to trimming and J lost 4 bases; unmatched junction nucleotides: 3. The CDR3 sequence is 15 residues long. The CDR3 coding sequence is TGTGCCAGTAGTATGGGACAGGGGGCATCAGAGACCCAGTACTTC. Residues: CASSMGQGASETQYF.

This sequence joins TRBV10-3 and TRBJ2-5, with D perhaps matching TRBD1 (6 bases). This CDR3 region has 15 residues. Germline CDR1 is ENHRY and CDR2 is SYGVKD. The V and J ends lost 4 bases and 2 bases respectively, with 14 bases between them. CDR3 sequence reads: CAISATDRNQETQYF. The CDR3 coding sequence is TGTGCCATCAGTGCAACGGACAGAAATCAAGAGACCCAGTACTTC.

CDR3 sequence (DNA): TGCGCCAGCAGCCGCGGGACAGCGTCATCTAGCACAGATACGCAGTATTTT. Translated, it gives CASSRGTASSSTDTQYF. This chain connects TRBV5-1 to TRBJ2-3; maybe TRBD1 (7 bases). The CDR3 covers 17 residues. The V end was cut by 4 bases, the J end by 0 bases, with 18 bases between. Germline V gene data show CDR1 as SGHRS and CDR2 as YFSETQ.

V usage is TRBV28 and J usage is TRBJ1-1; 7 bases map to TRBD1. With 4 bases clipped from V and 8 bases from J, the junction kept 4 bases outside the gene matches. The germline CDR1 and CDR2 sequences are MDHEN and SYDVKM. CDR3 length: 12 amino acids. DNA of the CDR3: TGTGCCAGCAGTTCCTCGGACAGGGAAGCTTTCTTT. Amino acid sequence: CASSSSDREAFF. Using reference TRBV28 and TRBJ1-1 for the parts outside the CDR3, the full variable domain is DVKVTQSSRYLVKRTGEKVFLECVQDMDHENMFWYRQDPGLGLRLIYFSYDVKMKEKGDIPEGYSVSREKKERFSLILESASTNQTSMYLCASSSSDREAFFGQGTRLTVV.

This clone was counted only a few times. The V call is TRBV5-1, the J call TRBJ2-3; 8 nucleotides align to TRBD2. Germline V gene sequence: CDR1 SGHRS, CDR2 YFSETQ. V shed 2 bases and J 0 bases; nucleotides not matched to a gene: 5. CDR3 size: 16 residues. The DNA for the CDR3 is TGCGCCAGCAGCTTTAACCCTAGCGGGAGCACAGATACGCAGTATTTT. Its translation is CASSFNPSGSTDTQYF.

This rearrangement joins TRBV7-9 to TRBJ1-2; 7 nucleotides align to TRBD1. Germline V lookup: CDR1 SEHNR, CDR2 FQNEAQ (reference sequence). V shed 5 bases and J 4 bases; nucleotides not matched to a gene: 16. CDR3 length: 17 residues. CDR3 in amino acids: CASSPTGAQGSGYGYTF. The CDR3 nucleotides are TGTGCCAGCAGCCCCACAGGGGCTCAGGGCAGCGGCTATGGCTACACCTTC.

The chain carries TRBV6-4 and TRBJ2-1; D possibly corresponds to TRBD2 (5 bases). CDR3 length: 15 residues. Germline values: CDR1 MRHNA, CDR2 SNTAGT. V was pared by 5 bases and J by 10 bases, with 21 bases between. CDR3 loop: CASSPDRIASNEQFF. The DNA of the CDR3 is TGTGCCAGCAGTCCCGACCGTATAGCTAGCAACGAGCAGTTCTTC.

This clone was counted only a few times. The chain joins TRBV11-2 to TRBJ2-4; D remains ambiguous. The CDR3 loop spans 16 amino acids. The germline V gene encodes CDR1 SGHAT and CDR2 FQNNGV. V shed 1 base and J shed 1 base, with 11 bases lying between them. The CDR3 is CASSLVPTRAKNIQYF. CDR3 coding DNA: TGTGCCAGCAGCTTAGTCCCGACGAGGGCCAAAAACATTCAGTACTTC.

There are a few counts of this clone. V and J are TRBV9 and TRBJ1-4; tentative D call: TRBD1 (6 bases). CDR1 is SGDLS and CDR2 is YYNGEE in the germline V gene. This CDR3 contains 15 residues. V lost 0 bases and J 5 bases, leaving 11 bases between the germline ends. The CDR3 DNA reads TGTGCCAGCAGCGTAGCTACGAGGGGGAATGAAAAACTGTTTTTT. Protein sequence: CASSVATRGNEKLFF.

This clone was counted between two and nine times. This chain connects TRBV6-5 to TRBJ2-7, with a weak D call TRBD2 (6 bases). V lost 8 bases and J 1 base, leaving 9 bases between the germline ends. The CDR3 consists of 12 residues. CDR1 MNHEY and CDR2 SVGAGI come from the germline V gene. As DNA, the CDR3 is TGTGCCAGCCCTAGCGAATCCTACGAGCAGTACTTC. Its protein product is CASPSESYEQYF.

This clone was detected a few times. J is TRBJ1-1 and V is TRBV4-1; 7 nucleotides match TRBD1. The CDR3 runs to 17 residues. The V gene's germline CDR1 is MGHRA and CDR2 YSYEKL. With 0 bases clipped from V and 3 bases from J, the junction kept 10 bases outside the gene matches. In DNA, the CDR3 is TGCGCCAGCAGCCAAGATCGAAGGGGGCAAACCCACACTGAAGCTTTCTTT. Translated, it gives CASSQDRRGQTHTEAFF.

This clone was recorded a few times. The chain combines TRBV7-9 with TRBJ2-1; 11 nucleotides agree with TRBD2. Per the germline V gene, CDR1 is SEHNR and CDR2 is FQNEAQ (reference sequence). CDR3 length: 17 amino acids. Trimming at V came to 5 bases and at J to 7 bases, leaving 13 bases not matched to a gene. The CDR3 bases are TGTGCCAGCAGCCCCCCCTATAGGCTAGCGGGAGGTAATGAGCAGTTCTTC. It codes for CASSPPYRLAGGNEQFF.

The chain carries TRBV10-3 and TRBJ1-1; maybe TRBD1 (6 bases). Germline assignment: CDR1 ENHRY and CDR2 SYGVKD. V lost 3 bases to trimming and J lost 5 bases, with 13 bases between them. CDR3 length equals 14 residues. For the CDR3, the DNA is TGTGCCATCAGTGACAGGGGTATGGAGACTGAAGCTTTCTTT. It encodes CAISDRGMETEAFF.

A few counts support this clone. The J gene is TRBJ2-1, the V gene TRBV5-4, with 9 bases matching TRBD2. V lost 1 base to trimming and J lost 6 bases; unmatched junction nucleotides: 8. Germline values: CDR1 SGHNT, CDR2 YYREEE (reference sequence). The CDR3 has 16 residues. CDR3 sequence (DNA): TGTGCCAGCAGCTTGAGGTTAGCGGGAGTTGGCAATGAGCAGTTCTTC. Protein: CASSLRLAGVGNEQFF.

This clone was seen more than once but under ten times. This sequence joins TRBV15 and TRBJ2-6; 10 bases match TRBD2. CDR1 and CDR2 from the germline V gene are LNHNV and YYDKDF (reference sequence). There are 18 residues in the CDR3. V lost 5 bases, J lost 0 bases, and 7 bases stayed unmatched. DNA for the CDR3: TGTGCCACCAGCGCGGGACTAGCGTTGAGCTCTGGGGCCAACGTCCTGACTTTC. Translation: CATSAGLALSSGANVLTF.